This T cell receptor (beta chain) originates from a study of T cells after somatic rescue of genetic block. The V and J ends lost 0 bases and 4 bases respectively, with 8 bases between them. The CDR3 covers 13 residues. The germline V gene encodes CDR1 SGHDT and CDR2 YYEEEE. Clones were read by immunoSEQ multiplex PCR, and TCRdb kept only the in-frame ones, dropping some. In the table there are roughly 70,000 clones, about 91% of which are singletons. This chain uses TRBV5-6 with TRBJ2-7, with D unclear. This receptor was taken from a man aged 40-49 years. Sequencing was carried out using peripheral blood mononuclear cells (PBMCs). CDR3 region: CASSLVGRYEQYF. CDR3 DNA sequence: TGTGCCAGCAGCTTGGTAGGGCGGTACGAGCAGTACTTC.